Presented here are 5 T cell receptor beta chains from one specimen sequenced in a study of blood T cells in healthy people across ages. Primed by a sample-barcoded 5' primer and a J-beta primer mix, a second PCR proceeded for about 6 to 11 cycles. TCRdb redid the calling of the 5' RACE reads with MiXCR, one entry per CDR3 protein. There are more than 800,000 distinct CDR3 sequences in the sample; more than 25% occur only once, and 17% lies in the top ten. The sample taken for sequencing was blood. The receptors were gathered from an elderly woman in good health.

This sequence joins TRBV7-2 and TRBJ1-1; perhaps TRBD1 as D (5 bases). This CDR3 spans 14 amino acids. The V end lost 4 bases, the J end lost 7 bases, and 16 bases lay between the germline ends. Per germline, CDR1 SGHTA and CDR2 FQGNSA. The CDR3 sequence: CASSYRPGTFEAFF. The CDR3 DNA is TGTGCCAGCAGCTACCGTCCCGGGACGTTTGAAGCTTTCTTT.

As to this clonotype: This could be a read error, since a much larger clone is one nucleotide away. CDR3 protein: CASSRTIRVGYTF. The CDR3 DNA is TGTGCCAGCTCTCGTACGATAAGGGTTGGCTACACCTTC. The chain has TRBV11-2 and TRBJ1-2; D remains ambiguous. The CDR3 runs to 13 residues. Per germline, CDR1 SGHAT and CDR2 FQNNGV. The ends were cut back, 8 bases at V and 7 bases at J, with 17 bases in the middle.

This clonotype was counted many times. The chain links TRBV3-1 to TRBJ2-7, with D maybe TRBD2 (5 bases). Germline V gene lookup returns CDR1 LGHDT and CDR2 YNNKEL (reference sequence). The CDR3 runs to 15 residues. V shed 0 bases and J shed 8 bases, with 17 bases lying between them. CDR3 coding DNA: TGTGCCAGCAGCCAAGATACGGGGTCGGGCACCAAGCAGTACTTC. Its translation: CASSQDTGSGTKQYF.

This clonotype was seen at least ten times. The CDR3 reads CASIGGGSSYNEQFF. In DNA, the CDR3 is TGTGCCAGCATAGGGGGGGGGAGCTCCTACAATGAGCAGTTCTTC. The V gene is TRBV27, the J gene TRBJ2-1, with a tentative D call TRBD2 (7 bases). Germline CDR1 and CDR2: MNHEY and SMNVEV (reference sequence). The CDR3 is made up of 15 amino acids. Trimming took off 7 bases at V and 0 bases at J, with 13 bases between the two ends.

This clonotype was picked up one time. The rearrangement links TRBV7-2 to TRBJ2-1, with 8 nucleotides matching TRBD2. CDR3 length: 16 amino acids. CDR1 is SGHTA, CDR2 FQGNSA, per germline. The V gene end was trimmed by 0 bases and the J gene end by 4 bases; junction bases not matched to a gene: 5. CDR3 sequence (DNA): TGTGCCAGCAGCTTAGCGTGGAGCGGGAGTTACAATGAGCAGTTCTTC. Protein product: CASSLAWSGSYNEQFF.